The 14 T cell receptor beta chains presented below share a single source sample, sequenced in a study of monozygotic twins with inflammatory bowel disease. TCRdb reprocessed the 5' RACE reads and keeps a single row for each CDR3 protein, giving no DNA. Its listing shows 400,000 to 500,000 distinct CDR3 sequences. Sequencing was done on a sample of blood. All receptors come from a human donor with ulcerative colitis or Crohn's disease, or a healthy co-twin of an affected twin (not recorded which).

The chain combines TRBV6-1 with TRBJ1-6; TCRdb reports TRBD1, a call that lacks DNA to check it against. Germline CDR1 and CDR2: MNHNS and SASEGT. There are 14 residues in the CDR3. The CDR3 here is CASTTQGLRSPLHF.

J is TRBJ2-5 and V is TRBV12-3 or TRBV12-4; TCRdb selects TRBD2, and the lack of DNA leaves this call unchecked. This CDR3 contains 16 residues. CDR3 sequence: CASSLTSGSGQETQYF.

The chain carries TRBV27 and TRBJ2-1; TCRdb indicates TRBD2, and absent DNA this call remains unverified. The CDR3 totals 17 residues. Germline CDR1 is MNHEY and CDR2 is SMNVEV (reference sequence). The chain's CDR3 is CASSFSSGPYSYNEQFF.

This rearrangement joins TRBV6-5 to TRBJ1-4; the D call of TRBD1 rests on TCRdb alone, since no DNA is present to check it. This CDR3 has 15 amino acids. Germline-derived CDR1 and CDR2 are MNHEY and SVGAGI. The CDR3 reads CASSYLSGHQEKLFF.

The gene calls are TRBV4-1 and TRBJ2-2; TCRdb selects TRBD1, and the lack of DNA leaves this call unchecked. The germline V gene encodes CDR1 MGHRA and CDR2 YSYEKL. The CDR3 loop spans 17 amino acids. CDR3 protein: CASSRSYGGGAAGELFF.

V and J are TRBV5-1 and TRBJ2-3; TCRdb proposes TRBD2, but this gene call is untestable without DNA. The germline V gene encodes CDR1 SGHRS and CDR2 YFSETQ. This CDR3 is built from 16 residues. CDR3 sequence: CASSLGAGGPGDTQYF.

The rearrangement joins TRBV7-8 to TRBJ2-7; as DNA is missing, the TRBD2 call by TCRdb cannot be tested. The CDR3 loop spans 17 amino acids. Germline CDR1 reads SGHVS; CDR2 reads FQNEAQ. CDR3 protein: CASSLGSTNPSFYEQYF.

The chain carries TRBV4-1 and TRBJ2-3; the D call from TCRdb, TRBD2, cannot be confirmed without DNA. Germline CDR1 reads MGHRA; CDR2 reads YSYEKL. The CDR3 spans 17 residues. This CDR3 reads CASRGNFVAGGADTQYF.

The chain carries TRBV4-1 and TRBJ2-7; the TCRdb call, TRBD2, lacks DNA for checking. Germline CDR1 MGHRA, CDR2 YSYEKL. This CDR3 is built from 15 residues. Here the CDR3 reads CASSLRGLAGYEQYF.

CDR3 loop: CSGRAGVNEQFF. This chain joins TRBV20-1 and TRBJ2-1; without DNA, the TCRdb call of TRBD2 cannot be checked. The germline gives CDR1 DFQATT, CDR2 SNEGSKA (reference sequence). The CDR3 covers 12 residues.

This CDR3 is CSAGGRSRGEQYF. This chain uses TRBV29-1 with TRBJ2-7; TCRdb's D gene call, TRBD1, goes unchecked for lack of DNA. The CDR3 has 13 residues. CDR1 and CDR2 (germline): SQVTM, ANQGSEA.

The chain combines TRBV5-1 with TRBJ2-2. CDR3 length equals 16 residues. Germline CDR1 is SGHRS and CDR2 is YFSETQ. This CDR3 reads CASSPPATANTGELFF.

The chain links TRBV10-3 to TRBJ2-1; the TRBD1 assignment by TCRdb is unverifiable without DNA. The germline V gene has CDR1 ENHRY and CDR2 SYGVKD. This CDR3 is 16 amino acids long. CDR3 protein: CAIRQGLGGLYNEQFF.

The rearrangement links TRBV3-1 to TRBJ2-2. CDR3 size: 14 residues. From germline, CDR1 is LGHDT and CDR2 YNNKEL (reference sequence). CDR3 loop: CASSQAEVAGELFF.